What follows is one TCR beta chain and its context. Its antigen is not yet known. The record has no base qualities; no much larger clone is one base away. Taken from the germline V gene, the CDR1 and CDR2 loops are MGHDK and SYGVNS. V gives up 5 bases and J gives up 5 bases, and the segment between their germline ends measures 6 bases. Reading from cysteine to phenylalanine, the CDR3 counts 12 amino acids. The entry retains the CDR3 DNA only, 36 bases that are in frame from base 1. TCRbeta CDR3 regions were amplified from genomic DNA by means of the immunoSEQ Assay, a bias-controlled multiplex PCR. In the original analysis: Within the assay, amplification of reference gene primers was used to estimate how many nucleated cells each sample contained. Sequence reads were collapsed and filtered to measure the absolute abundance of every unique TCRbeta CDR3 rearrangement. Productive Simpson clonality was computed per sample as the square root of Simpson's diversity index over productive rearrangements. Held by TCRdb, this immuneACCESS table contains in-frame sequences only and omits some clones. Under half of the omission traces to an unresolved V gene where checked; the cause of the rest is unknown. The D gene and trimming were derived from the DNA, and the V and J assignments and clone size from that table. The sample yields about 200,000 clones; approximately 88% were counted once. Around 30% of the sample is held by the ten biggest clonotypes.

Each collaborating institution followed its own protocols to collect whole blood in K2EDTA tubes. For TCRbeta analysis, collaborators shipped samples as frozen whole blood, isolated PBMCs, or DNA extracted from either of those sample types. The sample belongs to a study of blood T cell repertoires in COVID-19 (TCRdb year 2020). For the study in its entirety: Samples covering the acute and convalescent phases of COVID-19 were provided by collaborators in the United States, Italy and Spain. The prospective study material was composed of cDNA or gDNA derived from T cells, B-cell-depleted T cells, or PBMCs. Subjects who had been exposed to COVID-19, were actively infected with it, or had recovered from it provided the deeply sampled blood TCRbeta repertoires that made up the dataset. The repertoires were released in a freely available public database meant as a resource for research on the immune response to SARS-CoV-2. The samples were drawn from the first 160 participants of the ongoing ImmuneRACE study and from more than 1,000 subjects provided by 6 global collaborators. Sample metadata almost always included a de-identified subject ID, COVID-19 status, age in years and sex. Where available, HLA class I and class II types were taken from metadata supplied by the sample provider and were not determined by assay-based typing.

The paper as a whole reports these results and caveats: The quantity of clinical and demographic metadata differed by source and by participant and was supplied without curation.

Material: peripheral blood. The receptor was derived from a man between 35 and 55 years old with acute or convalescent COVID-19. This chain is built from TRBV25-1 and TRBJ2-2; TRBD1 is a possible D gene, resting on 5 matching bases. Here the CDR3 is given as CASSQGTGELFF. The nucleotide sequence is TGTGCCAGCAGTCAGGGTACCGGGGAGCTGTTTTTT.